The 30 T cell receptor beta chains reported below all come from one sample, sequenced in a study of control samples from healthy donors and cancer patients. Only in-frame clones appear in the TCRdb table, and some are missing; sequencing was by immunoSEQ multiplex PCR. This repertoire shows just over 150,000 clones, around 90% found once; its top ten account for about 11%. The specimen sequenced was blood. Receptors were obtained from a man aged 30 to 39 in good health.

The rearrangement joins TRBV2 to TRBJ1-2; tentative D call: TRBD1 (5 bases). This CDR3 is 12 amino acids long. Germline V lookup: CDR1 SNHLY, CDR2 FYNNEI. Trimming stripped 5 bases from V and 4 bases from J, with 8 bases between. The CDR3 loop is CASSRQIYGYTF. The DNA for the CDR3 is TGTGCCAGCAGTCGACAGATCTATGGCTACACCTTC.

The chain recombines TRBV28 with TRBJ2-5, with 10 bases aligning to TRBD1. This CDR3 contains 16 residues. The V gene end was trimmed by 3 bases and the J gene end by 3 bases; junction bases not matched to a gene: 7. Germline V gene lookup returns CDR1 MDHEN and CDR2 SYDVKM. The DNA of the CDR3 is TGTGCCAGCAGTTTGGCACCCGGGACAGGGGAAGAGACCCAGTACTTC. It encodes CASSLAPGTGEETQYF.

The CDR3 region has the DNA TGTGCCAGCAGCTCTTTATCCTACGAGCAGTACTTC. Its protein is CASSSLSYEQYF. The chain employs TRBV5-6 and TRBJ2-7; D call uncertain. The CDR3 loop spans 12 amino acids. The germline V gene has CDR1 SGHDT and CDR2 YYEEEE. The V gene lost 3 bases and the J gene lost 1 base, with 5 bases spanning the gap.

The sample holds one count of this clone. The chain recombines TRBV9 with TRBJ1-3; no firm D call. CDR1 SGDLS and CDR2 YYNGEE come from the germline V gene. V was pared by 3 bases and J by 4 bases, with 14 bases between. The CDR3 extends over 15 amino acids. CDR3 loop: CASSASQISGNTIYF. Written as DNA, the CDR3 is TGTGCCAGCAGCGCCTCACAAATTTCGGGAAACACCATATATTTT.

The chain links TRBV2 to TRBJ1-1; D is uncertain. V lost 1 base to trimming and J lost 6 bases, with 15 bases between them. The CDR3 spans 15 residues. Germline V gene data show CDR1 as SNHLY and CDR2 as FYNNEI. CDR3 loop: CASSEGEGRFSEAFF. CDR3 nucleotides: TGTGCCAGCAGTGAAGGAGAGGGCAGGTTCTCTGAAGCTTTCTTT.

For the CDR3, the DNA is TGTGCCAGCAGTTCTTGGACAGGGGCGGCCAATCAGCCCCAGCATTTT. Translated: CASSSWTGAANQPQHF. The chain joins TRBV27 to TRBJ1-5; 9 bases align to TRBD1. Germline CDR1 is MNHEY and CDR2 is SMNVEV (reference sequence). The CDR3 has 16 amino acids. After removal of 4 bases from V and 3 bases from J, the junction contained 7 bases not matched to a gene.

This clone was detected only once. The J gene is TRBJ1-6, the V gene TRBV4-3; D gene ambiguous. The germline V and J ends were trimmed by 1 base and 8 bases, with 15 bases remaining between them. The germline CDR1 and CDR2 sequences are LGHNA and YSLEER. The CDR3 has 16 residues. CDR3 in DNA: TGCGCCAGCAGCCAAGCCATCGCGGGTCCCCATTCACCCCTCCACTTT. Its protein product is CASSQAIAGPHSPLHF.

This CDR3 reads CASSLGDMQAEQYF. The DNA of the CDR3 is TGTGCCAGCAGCTTAGGTGACATGCAGGCTGAGCAGTACTTC. The V gene is TRBV7-9, the J gene TRBJ2-7; no firm D call. There are 14 residues in the CDR3. V was pared by 1 base and J by 7 bases, with 14 bases between. In germline, CDR1 is SEHNR, CDR2 FQNEAQ (reference sequence).

This rearrangement joins TRBV29-1 to TRBJ2-7; tentatively, D is TRBD1 (5 bases). V was cut by 6 bases and J by 1 base, with 13 bases left in between. Germline CDR1 and CDR2: SQVTM and ANQGSEA. The CDR3 extends over 13 amino acids. CDR3 amino acids: CSVARTLSYEQYF. The CDR3, as DNA: TGCAGCGTCGCTCGGACATTATCCTACGAGCAGTACTTC.

J is TRBJ2-3 and V is TRBV4-1; 14 nucleotides align to TRBD2. This CDR3 spans 16 amino acids. The germline V gene has CDR1 MGHRA and CDR2 YSYEKL. Trimming took 2 bases from V and 7 from J; bases not matched to a gene: 5. The CDR3: CASSQSGLAGGNTQYF. The DNA for the CDR3 is TGCGCCAGCAGCCAAAGCGGACTAGCGGGGGGCAATACGCAGTATTTT.

V and J are TRBV7-7 and TRBJ1-1; 8 bases line up with TRBD1. The CDR3 is 13 residues long. With 5 bases clipped from V and 9 bases from J, the junction kept 8 bases outside the gene matches. CDR1 SSHAT and CDR2 FNYEAQ come from the germline V gene (reference sequence). The CDR3 here is CASSPGTGEKAFF. CDR3 nucleotide sequence: TGTGCCAGCAGCCCGGGGACAGGAGAAAAAGCTTTCTTT.

The CDR3 is CASSTGQREQYF. The CDR3 coding sequence is TGCGCCAGCAGCACGGGACAAAGAGAGCAGTACTTC. The V gene is TRBV5-1, the J gene TRBJ2-7; a weak D match, TRBD1 (6 bases). Germline V gives CDR1 SGHRS, CDR2 YFSETQ. This CDR3 is built from 12 residues. The ends were cut back, 4 bases at V and 7 bases at J, with 12 bases in the middle.

The chain combines TRBV2 with TRBJ2-2, with a weak D call TRBD1 (6 bases). This CDR3 region has 14 residues. V was trimmed by 7 bases and J by 5 bases, leaving 14 bases between them. Germline-derived CDR1 and CDR2 are SNHLY and FYNNEI. The CDR3 nucleotides are TGTGCCAGCAACCAGGGGCTTCTAACCGGGGAGCTGTTTTTT. Protein: CASNQGLLTGELFF.

The chain joins TRBV7-8 to TRBJ1-2; D is ambiguous. The CDR3 extends over 12 amino acids. V dropped 1 base and J dropped 8 bases, with 8 bases sitting between them. Germline V gives CDR1 SGHVS, CDR2 FQNEAQ. CDR3 DNA: TGTGCCAGCAGCTTAGTCAGACGAGGCTACACCTTC. It specifies CASSLVRRGYTF.

The sample holds a few counts of this clone. The CDR3, as DNA: TGTGCCAGCAGCCCACTAGTAGGTCGAGAGACCCAGTACTTC. It yields the protein CASSPLVGRETQYF. The J gene is TRBJ2-5, the V gene TRBV7-9, with a tentative D call TRBD2 (5 bases). This CDR3 spans 14 amino acids. The V end was cut by 5 bases, the J end by 4 bases, with 14 bases between. Germline-derived CDR1 and CDR2 are SEHNR and FQNEAQ (reference sequence).

The rearrangement joins TRBV7-9 to TRBJ1-1; perhaps TRBD1 as D (6 bases). The CDR3 runs 13 residues. The ends were cut back, 5 bases at V and 5 bases at J, with 12 bases in the middle. Germline-derived CDR1 and CDR2 are SEHNR and FQNEAQ (reference sequence). The CDR3 loop reads CASSTDRRTEAFF. In nucleotides, the CDR3 is TGTGCCAGCAGCACAGACAGGAGAACTGAAGCTTTCTTT.

The CDR3 DNA is TGTGCCAGCAGGCCGGATAATTCACCCCTCCACTTT. Translation: CASRPDNSPLHF. The chain has TRBV2 and TRBJ1-6; D remains ambiguous. V gave up 6 bases and J gave up 5 bases, with 5 bases separating them. CDR3 length: 12 residues. Germline V gene data show CDR1 as SNHLY and CDR2 as FYNNEI.

The chain joins TRBV9 to TRBJ1-6, with a possible D match to TRBD1 (6 bases). CDR1 and CDR2 (germline): SGDLS, YYNGEE. V dropped 4 bases and J dropped 6 bases, with 14 bases sitting between them. The CDR3 extends over 15 amino acids. In DNA form, the CDR3 reads TGTGCCAGCAGCCCGTCCGGGACATCTAATTCACCCCTCCACTTT. This translates into CASSPSGTSNSPLHF.

The chain employs TRBV14 and TRBJ2-4; 8 bases are shared with TRBD2. Trimming removed 4 bases from V and 4 bases from J; junction bases left unmatched: 18. The CDR3 loop spans 19 amino acids. The germline CDR1 and CDR2 sequences are SGHDN and FVKESK. CDR3 DNA sequence: TGTGCCAGCAGCCGTCCCAGCGGGAGTTCGGTAGGGGGGAAAAACATTCAGTACTTC. Translated, it gives CASSRPSGSSVGGKNIQYF.

V gene TRBV11-2 combines with J gene TRBJ2-1; D might be TRBD1 (5 bases). Trimming shortened V by 5 bases and J by 3 bases, and 14 bases separated the two germline ends. The CDR3 is 15 amino acids. The germline gives CDR1 SGHAT, CDR2 FQNNGV. The chain's CDR3 is CASSLGDLGYNEQFF. For the CDR3, the DNA is TGTGCCAGCAGCCTAGGGGATCTAGGCTACAATGAGCAGTTCTTC.

The DNA for the CDR3 is TGTGCCAGCAGCCTTTCTAGCGGGAGTACGAACACCGGGGAGCTGTTTTTT. Amino acids: CASSLSSGSTNTGELFF. The gene calls are TRBV9 and TRBJ2-2, with 10 bases aligning to TRBD2. Germline lookup yields CDR1 SGDLS and CDR2 YYNGEE. The junction had 6 bases not matched to a gene; V was cut back by 4 bases and J by 0 bases. This CDR3 is built from 17 residues.

The chain employs TRBV9 and TRBJ2-7; D perhaps matches TRBD1 (5 bases). This CDR3 comprises 13 residues. V lost 7 bases, J lost 6 bases, and 17 bases lay in between. The germline CDR1 and CDR2 sequences are SGDLS and YYNGEE. CDR3 in DNA: TGTGCCAGCTGCGCAGGGTGGGATGGCGAGCAGTACTTC. This translates into CASCAGWDGEQYF.

This chain joins TRBV3-1 (or the pseudogene TRBV3-2) and TRBJ2-6; D may be TRBD2 (6 bases). Deletions cut 0 bases from V and 2 bases from J, with 17 bases between. In germline, CDR1 is LGHDT, CDR2 YNNKEL (reference sequence). The CDR3 sequence is 19 residues long. The CDR3 sequence is CASSQDLRDFQPGANVLTF. The CDR3 DNA reads as TGTGCCAGCAGCCAAGACCTCCGGGACTTCCAACCTGGGGCCAACGTCCTGACTTTC.

The chain employs TRBV5-8 and TRBJ2-2; the D is unclear. V was pared by 2 bases and J by 5 bases, with 10 bases between. Germline CDR1 is SGHTS and CDR2 is YDEGEE. The CDR3 is made up of 14 amino acids. CDR3 residues: CASSLWVETGELFF. CDR3 coding DNA: TGTGCCAGCAGCTTATGGGTGGAGACCGGGGAGCTGTTTTTT.

The chain has TRBV29-1 and TRBJ1-1; possibly TRBD1 for D (6 bases). CDR3 length: 14 amino acids. Trimming removed 0 bases from V and 11 bases from J, with 19 bases in between. Germline V lookup: CDR1 SQVTM, CDR2 ANQGSEA. The CDR3 DNA is TGCAGCGTTGAAGACAGGGGAGTCGGACGGGGGGCTTTCTTT. It translates to CSVEDRGVGRGAFF.

The rearrangement links TRBV4-1 to TRBJ1-5; D is undetermined. This CDR3 spans 13 amino acids. Germline CDR1 is MGHRA and CDR2 is YSYEKL. The V end was cut by 4 bases, the J end by 6 bases, with 10 bases between. The CDR3 sequence is CASSREGRQPQHF. CDR3 coding DNA: TGCGCCAGCAGCCGGGAGGGCCGTCAGCCCCAGCATTTT.

This chain joins TRBV5-4 and TRBJ1-5, with a possible D match to TRBD1 (5 bases). The CDR3 is made up of 15 amino acids. CDR1 and CDR2 from the germline V gene are SGHNT and YYREEE (reference sequence). Between the trimmed V and J ends, which lost 0 bases and 3 bases, there was a span of 10 bases. The CDR3: CASSLGDGTNQPQHF. CDR3 sequence (DNA): TGTGCCAGCAGCTTGGGGGACGGCACCAATCAGCCCCAGCATTTT.

This chain uses TRBV18 with TRBJ1-1; tentatively, D is TRBD1 (5 bases). V lost 3 bases, J lost 2 bases, and 22 bases lay in between. CDR3 length: 18 residues. CDR1 is KGHSH, CDR2 LQKENI, per germline. The CDR3 nucleotides are TGTGCCAGCTCACCGCTGGTGACAGATCGGTGGTATAACACTGAAGCTTTCTTT. Translating gives CASSPLVTDRWYNTEAFF.

The V and J genes are TRBV6-6 and TRBJ1-2; 8 bases are a match to TRBD1. The V gene end was trimmed by 11 bases and the J gene end by 2 bases; junction bases not matched to a gene: 7. The germline CDR1 and CDR2 sequences are MNHNY and SVGAGI (reference sequence). CDR3 length: 13 residues. CDR3 coding DNA: TGTGCCTGGAGACAGGGGCAGAACTATGGCTACACCTTC. It codes for CAWRQGQNYGYTF.

V is TRBV28 and J is TRBJ1-5, with TRBD1 as a possible D gene (6 bases). V lost 5 bases and J lost 6, with 11 bases in between. The CDR3 has 13 residues. Germline lookup yields CDR1 MDHEN and CDR2 SYDVKM. The DNA for the CDR3 is TGTGCCAGCAGTGATCAGGGGAGTCAGCCCCAGCATTTT. It translates to CASSDQGSQPQHF.